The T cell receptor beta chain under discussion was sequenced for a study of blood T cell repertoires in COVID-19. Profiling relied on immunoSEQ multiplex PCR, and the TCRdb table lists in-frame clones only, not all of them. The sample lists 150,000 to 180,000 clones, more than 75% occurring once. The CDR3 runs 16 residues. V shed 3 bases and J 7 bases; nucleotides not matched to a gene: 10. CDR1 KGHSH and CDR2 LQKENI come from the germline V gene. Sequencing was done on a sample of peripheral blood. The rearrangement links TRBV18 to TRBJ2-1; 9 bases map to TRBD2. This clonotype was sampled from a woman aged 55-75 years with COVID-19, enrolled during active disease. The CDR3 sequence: CASSPKSGGKLNEQFF. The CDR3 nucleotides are TGTGCCAGCTCACCGAAAAGCGGGGGGAAACTAAATGAGCAGTTCTTC.